The rows below give T cell receptor beta chains drawn from one sample of a study of human T cells and chemical hapten exposure. MiXCR was run by TCRdb on the RACE reads, yielding one entry per CDR3 protein. The data show 95,000 to 150,000 distinct CDR3 sequences, with 13% seen just once and approximately 2.8% held by the top ten. Sequenced here: whole blood, sampled in connection with sensitization to the hapten diphenylcyclopropenone (DPC). These receptors were collected from a woman aged 18-29 years with alopecia areata. Some clones in this sample may be carry-over from other donors' samples. Each CDR3 is given with its conserved first and last residue. Fields, in order: V gene, D gene, J gene, clone size, CDR3 DNA, CDR3 protein. D genes are given only for firm matches. The listing skips clone size in some rows; elsewhere it reads once, few, many or a size class.

>TRBV11-2|.|TRBJ2-1|few
TGTGCCAGCAGCTCCCCCACGGGGCCCTTTACTGAGCAGTTCTTC
CASSSPTGPFTEQFF
>TRBV20-1|TRBD2|TRBJ2-2|many
TGCAGTGCTAGACGGCGGGGGGGCACCGGGGAGCTGTTTTTT
CSARRRGGTGELFF
>TRBV7-3|.|TRBJ2-2|.
TGTGCCAGCAGCTTTGACTCCGCTCGGAGCGGGGAGCTGTTTTTT
CASSFDSARSGELFF
>TRBV6-5|.|TRBJ2-5|few
TGTGCCAGCAGGCGGGGAGAGACCCAGTACTTC
CASRRGETQYF
>TRBV25-1|.|TRBJ2-7|few
TGTGCCAGCAGTGGTTACTACGAGCAGTACTTC
CASSGYYEQYF
>TRBV29-1|.|TRBJ2-1|few
TGCAGCGTTGAAGAACTACAGGGCCTCTCCTACAATGAGCAGTTCTTC
CSVEELQGLSYNEQFF
>TRBV9|.|TRBJ2-1|few
TGTGCCAGCAGCCCCCTGATCCCAGCCGGATACAATGAGCAGTTCTTC
CASSPLIPAGYNEQFF
>TRBV6-5|.|TRBJ2-3|.
TGTGCCAGCAGTTCTCTAGATACGCAGTATTTT
CASSSLDTQYF
>TRBV12-3/TRBV12-4|TRBD2|TRBJ2-1|many
TGTGCCAGCAGTTTCATCCTTACAGCGGGGGACTCCTACAATGAGCAGTTCTTC
CASSFILTAGDSYNEQFF
>TRBV20-1|.|TRBJ2-3|.
TGCAGTGCTATAGGGGGGAGAGATACGCAGTATTTT
CSAIGGRDTQYF
>TRBV6-2/TRBV6-3|TRBD1|TRBJ2-1|.
TGTGCCAGCAGCTTCGGACAGGGGCCCGGTGAGCAGTTCTTC
CASSFGQGPGEQFF
>TRBV29-1|.|TRBJ1-1|.
TGCAGCGGGGGAGGGTGGACTGAAGCTTTCTTT
CSGGGWTEAFF
>TRBV21-1|.|TRBJ2-4|many
TGTGCCAGCAGCAAAGAGGACAATCCCAAAAACATTCAGTACTTC
CASSKEDNPKNIQYF
>TRBV2|TRBD1|TRBJ1-5|many
TGTGCCAGCAGCGAGGACAGGGATAATCAGCCCCAGCATTTT
CASSEDRDNQPQHF
>TRBV20-1|.|TRBJ1-4|many
TGCAGTGCTAGAAAGTTTGCAACTAATGAAAAACTGTTTTTT
CSARKFATNEKLFF
>TRBV7-6|TRBD2|TRBJ2-3|.
TGTGCCAGCAGCTCCTCTAGCGGGGGGAGTGCGGATACGCAGTATTTT
CASSSSSGGSADTQYF
>TRBV5-5|.|TRBJ2-7|.
TGTGCCAGCAGCTTGCGACAACCTCCCTACGAGCAGTACTTC
CASSLRQPPYEQYF
>TRBV4-3|.|TRBJ1-5|many
TGCGCCAGCAGCCAAGGACCGTATAGCAATCAGCCCCAGCATTTT
CASSQGPYSNQPQHF
>TRBV2|.|TRBJ1-2|.
TGTGCCAGCACCCTGGACCCCAGTGGCTACACCTTC
CASTLDPSGYTF
>TRBV20-1|.|TRBJ1-6|many
TGCAGTGCCAGCCCGGGACTCCTTAATTCACCCCTCCACTTT
CSASPGLLNSPLHF
>TRBV7-2|.|TRBJ2-1|few
TGTGCCAGCAGCTTAGGGCATACGGTACCCAATGAGCAGTTCTTC
CASSLGHTVPNEQFF
>TRBV11-2|TRBD1|TRBJ2-7|few
TGTGCCAGCAGCTCCTTATCAGGGGGCGGACGCCGCGAGCAGTACTTC
CASSSLSGGGRREQYF
>TRBV7-6|TRBD1|TRBJ1-6|many
TGTGCCAGCAGCTTAGGGACAGGCGACACCCTCCACTTT
CASSLGTGDTLHF
>TRBV28|.|TRBJ1-1|few
TGTGCCAGCAGTTCTGCGGGGGGCATCGCGGCTTTCTTT
CASSSAGGIAAFF
>TRBV4-2|TRBD1|TRBJ1-4|many
TGTGCCAGCAGCCATGGGACAGGGCGTAATGAAAAACTGTTTTTT
CASSHGTGRNEKLFF
>TRBV29-1|.|TRBJ1-3|few
TGCAGCGTCAAGTGGGCGAGCTCTGGAAACACCATATATTTT
CSVKWASSGNTIYF
>TRBV18|.|TRBJ1-2|.
TGTGCCAGCTCACCAGGGCGAGGTTTAAATGGCTACACCTTC
CASSPGRGLNGYTF
>TRBV7-2|.|TRBJ2-7|many
TGTGCCAGCAGCCGGACGAACTACGAGCAGTACTTC
CASSRTNYEQYF
>TRBV7-9|.|TRBJ2-7|.
TGTGCCAGCAGCCCAGGACCGTGCGAGCAGTACTTC
CASSPGPCEQYF
>TRBV12-3/TRBV12-4|TRBD1|TRBJ2-3|few
TGTGCCAGCAGTTTGTCATCACAGGGGGCAGGCACAGATACGCAGTATTTT
CASSLSSQGAGTDTQYF
>TRBV12-2|.|TRBJ2-1|few
TGTGCAAGTCGCTTAGCATGGGAAGATGAGCAGTTCTTC
CASRLAWEDEQFF
>TRBV12-3/TRBV12-4|TRBD2|TRBJ2-1|.
TGTGCCAGCAGTTCTAGCGGGGGGGTCTTGGATGAGCAGTTCTTC
CASSSSGGVLDEQFF
>TRBV18|.|TRBJ1-2|few
TGTGCCAGCTCACAGGGACCTAACTATGGCTACACCTTC
CASSQGPNYGYTF
>TRBV28|.|TRBJ2-7|.
TGTGCCAGCAGTTTTCGGGGGCAAGCTCGGTACGAGCAGTACTTC
CASSFRGQARYEQYF
>TRBV5-1|.|TRBJ2-6|many
TGCGCCAGCAGCTTGGCCCCCGGAACTGGGGCCAACGTCCTGACTTTC
CASSLAPGTGANVLTF
>TRBV20-1|.|TRBJ1-4|many
TGCAGTGCTAGAGGGGCAGGGACCCGCGAAAAACTGTTTTTT
CSARGAGTREKLFF
>TRBV2|TRBD2|TRBJ2-1|many
TGTGCCAGCAGTGAATCCGCGGCTAGCGGCTTAATAGTCTATGAGCAGTTCTTC
CASSESAASGLIVYEQFF
>TRBV29-1|.|TRBJ2-3|many
TGCAGCGTTGAAGTGTACCCCACAGATACGCAGTATTTT
CSVEVYPTDTQYF
>TRBV10-3|.|TRBJ2-1|.
TGTGCCATCAGTGAGTTGGGAGACTTGATCTACAATGAGCAGTTCTTC
CAISELGDLIYNEQFF
>TRBV20-1|.|TRBJ1-6|.
TGCAGTGCTAGAGATCGGGGCAGGGACGTGGCCCCCCTCCACTTT
CSARDRGRDVAPLHF
>TRBV6-5|.|TRBJ1-1|few
TGTGCCAGCAGTCGACGGGCTAACACTGAAGCTTTCTTT
CASSRRANTEAFF
>TRBV5-5|.|TRBJ2-5|.
TGTGCCAGCAGCATGGCCGCGGCTACGCAAGAGACCCAGTACTTC
CASSMAAATQETQYF
>TRBV7-9|.|TRBJ2-3|many
TGTGCCAGCAGCCAACTCAGGGTTACTAGCACAGATACGCAGTATTTT
CASSQLRVTSTDTQYF
>TRBV6-5|TRBD1|TRBJ2-5|.
TGTGCCAGCAGTTACCGGGGACAGGCCCTCGTACCTCAAGAGACCCAGTACTTC
CASSYRGQALVPQETQYF
>TRBV27|TRBD1|TRBJ1-2|.
TGTGCCAGCAGGGACAGGGGGCTTGGCTATGGCTACACCTTC
CASRDRGLGYGYTF
>TRBV2|.|TRBJ2-3|few
TGTGCCAGCGACGAACAGGGATTCGGCACAGATACGCAGTATTTT
CASDEQGFGTDTQYF
>TRBV29-1|.|TRBJ2-2|many
TGCAGCGTTCTCAACACCGGGGAGCTGTTTTTT
CSVLNTGELFF
>TRBV6-2/TRBV6-3|.|TRBJ2-1|many
TGTGCCAGCAGTTACCACAATGAGCAGTTCTTC
CASSYHNEQFF
>TRBV20-1|TRBD2|TRBJ2-3|few
TGCAGTGCCTGGACTAGCGGGGGAAATACGCAGTATTTT
CSAWTSGGNTQYF
>TRBV20-1|TRBD1|TRBJ2-1|many
TGCAGTGCTAGGCCCCACAGGGGCCGGAATGAGCAGTTCTTC
CSARPHRGRNEQFF
>TRBV5-1|.|TRBJ2-1|many
TGCGCCAGTAGCTCCGGTTACAATGAGCAGTTCTTC
CASSSGYNEQFF
>TRBV6-6|.|TRBJ2-1|many
TGTGCCAGCAATTTACAGGGCTCCAATGAGCAGTTCTTC
CASNLQGSNEQFF
>TRBV28|.|TRBJ1-2|many
TGTGCCAGCACCAAAGGTGGGGGGCGCGGAAAGGGCTACACCTTC
CASTKGGGRGKGYTF
>TRBV5-1|TRBD2|TRBJ2-7|.
TGCGCCAGCAGCTTAGGGACTAGTATGTACGAGCAGTACTTC
CASSLGTSMYEQYF
>TRBV7-2|.|TRBJ2-7|.
TGTGCCAGCAGCCCGAACCCGAACCCGATCGGAGGGTACTTC
CASSPNPNPIGGYF
>TRBV7-2|.|TRBJ2-1|many
TGTGCCAGCAGACCTCGCCGGGCCAACTCCTACAATGAGCAGTTCTTC
CASRPRRANSYNEQFF
>TRBV24-1|TRBD1|TRBJ1-1|.
TGTGTCACCTCCGGGACAGGGATTAACACTGAAGCTTTCTTT
CVTSGTGINTEAFF
>TRBV19|TRBD2|TRBJ2-3|few
TGTGCCAGTAGTGCCGGGACTAGAAGGGATACGCAGTATTTT
CASSAGTRRDTQYF
>TRBV5-1|.|TRBJ1-1|few
TGCGCCAGCATACCTGACGGGGGGCCTTTCACTGAAGCTTTCTTT
CASIPDGGPFTEAFF
>TRBV29-1|.|TRBJ2-7|.
TGCAGCGTTCGGACTTTTCCGTACGAGCAGTACTTC
CSVRTFPYEQYF